Following are 26 T cell receptor beta chains from one sample sequenced in a study of blood T cells in healthy people across ages. Then a second PCR, running roughly 7 to 11 cycles, was carried out with a sample-barcoded 5' primer and a J-beta primer mix. TCRdb reprocessed the 5' RACE reads via MiXCR and lists one record per CDR3 protein. The profile shows about 1.4 million distinct CDR3 sequences, 59% of them singletons. Source material: blood. These receptors came from a man between 18 and 29 years old in good health.

The V gene is TRBV2, the J gene TRBJ2-5; 8 bases are shared with TRBD1. The J call is uncertain, as TRBJ2-7 better fits the DNA end. CDR3 size: 14 residues. From germline, CDR1 is SNHLY and CDR2 FYNNEI. This CDR3 is CASSTQGARYEQYF. In DNA form, the CDR3 reads TGTGCCAGCAGTACCCAGGGGGCTAGGTACGAGCAGTACTTC.

J is TRBJ1-2 and V is TRBV10-3; a possible D gene is TRBD1 (5 bases). The CDR3 is made up of 16 amino acids. V was trimmed by 4 bases and J by 2 bases, leaving 17 bases between them. The germline CDR1 and CDR2 sequences are ENHRY and SYGVKD. CDR3 protein: CAISGGSSETNYGYTF. Here the CDR3 DNA reads TGTGCCATCAGTGGGGGGTCGTCAGAAACGAACTATGGCTACACCTTC.

The V and J genes are TRBV7-2 and TRBJ2-5; D might be TRBD2 (5 bases). Trimming stripped 5 bases from V and 1 base from J, with 11 bases between. This CDR3 has 14 amino acids. The germline V gene encodes CDR1 SGHTA and CDR2 FQGNSA. This CDR3 is CASSQARVQETQYF. DNA of the CDR3: TGTGCCAGCAGCCAGGCGCGGGTCCAAGAGACCCAGTACTTC.

V gene TRBV7-9 combines with J gene TRBJ2-2; D call uncertain. With 2 bases removed from V and 4 bases from J, the gap between germline ends came to 8 bases. Germline CDR1 and CDR2: SEHNR and FQNEAQ (reference sequence). The CDR3 has 14 amino acids. The CDR3 loop reads CASSLRTITGELFF. The CDR3 bases are TGTGCCAGCAGCTTAAGGACCATCACCGGGGAGCTGTTTTTT.

This clonotype was observed a handful of times. The chain combines TRBV12-3 or TRBV12-4 with TRBJ1-1; TRBD1 aligns across 11 bases. Germline trimming cut 3 bases from V and 10 bases from J; bases unmatched to any gene: 4. CDR3 size: 13 residues. The CDR3 region is CASSFGTGGPAFF. The CDR3 DNA reads as TGTGCCAGCAGTTTTGGGACAGGGGGGCCAGCTTTCTTT.

Many counts were recorded for this clonotype. This chain links TRBV27 with TRBJ2-1; 11 bases agree with TRBD2. Trimming at V came to 6 bases and at J to 3 bases, leaving 4 bases not matched to a gene. The CDR3 runs to 15 residues. Looked up from germline, CDR1 is MNHEY and CDR2 is SMNVEV (reference sequence). CDR3 DNA: TGTGCCAGCAGCCCCGGGACTAGCGGCTACAATGAGCAGTTCTTC. This sequence encodes CASSPGTSGYNEQFF.

V and J are TRBV10-3 and TRBJ1-4; D ambiguous. V was clipped by 3 bases and J by 5 bases, with 1 base between them. The germline V gene has CDR1 ENHRY and CDR2 SYGVKD. The CDR3 length is 11 residues. The CDR3 reads CAISENEKLFF. The CDR3 DNA reads TGTGCCATCAGTGAAAATGAAAAACTGTTTTTT.

The chain joins TRBV12-3 or TRBV12-4 to TRBJ2-3, with 8 bases that match TRBD2. V lost 4 bases and J lost 2; bases outside the gene matches: 5. The CDR3 consists of 15 residues. The CDR3 DNA reads TGTGCCAGCAGTTCCCCAGCGGGAGCCACAGATACGCAGTATTTT. This gives the protein CASSSPAGATDTQYF.

This clonotype was recorded a few times. The chain carries TRBV7-9 and TRBJ2-3, with D unclear. The CDR3 covers 16 residues. Trimming cost V 1 base and J 0 bases, with 11 bases left between them. CDR1 and CDR2 from the germline V gene are SEHNR and FQNEAQ (reference sequence). CDR3 nucleotide sequence: TGTGCCAGCAGCTTAGTTGGTGGAATAAGCACAGATACGCAGTATTTT. Its translation: CASSLVGGISTDTQYF.

This clonotype showed up just a few times. The rearrangement links TRBV28 to TRBJ2-1; TRBD1 might be the D (5 bases). Trimming stripped 3 bases from V and 4 bases from J, with 16 bases between. The CDR3 has 16 residues. Germline V gene lookup returns CDR1 MDHEN and CDR2 SYDVKM. The DNA of the CDR3 is TGTGCCAGCAGTTTCCTCGACAGTTCACTTTACAATGAGCAGTTCTTC. Protein product: CASSFLDSSLYNEQFF.

The V call is TRBV9, the J call TRBJ2-1, with D uncertain. Germline V lookup: CDR1 SGDLS, CDR2 YYNGEE. The CDR3 contains 14 residues. With 0 bases removed from V and 8 bases from J, the gap between germline ends came to 12 bases. For the CDR3, the DNA is TGTGCCAGCAGCGTAGGACAATCCCCCTATGAGCAGTTCTTC. Its translation is CASSVGQSPYEQFF. The full variable domain, rest sourced from reference TRBV9 and TRBJ2-1, is DSGVTQTPKHLITATGQRVTLRCSPRSGDLSVYWYQQSLDQGLQFLIQYYNGEERAKGNILERFSAQQFPDLHSELNLSSLELGDSALYFCASSVGQSPYEQFFGPGTRLTVL.

This clonotype was picked up many times. This chain joins TRBV7-2 and TRBJ2-7, with D unclear. Between the trimmed V and J ends, which lost 3 bases and 0 bases, there was a span of 3 bases. The CDR3 totals 12 residues. CDR1 is SGHTA, CDR2 FQGNSA, per germline. In DNA form, the CDR3 reads TGTGCCAGCAGCTTGTTCTCCTACGAGCAGTACTTC. Protein sequence: CASSLFSYEQYF.

This rearrangement joins TRBV12-3 or TRBV12-4 to TRBJ2-1, with D perhaps being TRBD1 or TRBD2 (6 bases each). Trimming removed 7 bases from V and 3 bases from J, with 22 bases in between. CDR3 length: 17 amino acids. The CDR3 here is CASNLFGGQHFYNEQFF. As DNA, the CDR3 is TGTGCCAGCAACCTATTCGGGGGACAACACTTCTACAATGAGCAGTTCTTC.

The V gene is TRBV7-2, the J gene TRBJ1-6; D unclear. CDR1 and CDR2 (germline): SGHTA, FQGNSA. This CDR3 has 16 residues. With 5 bases removed from V and 7 bases from J, the gap between germline ends came to 18 bases. CDR3 in amino acids: CASSLLERVGNSPLHF. The CDR3 coding sequence is TGTGCCAGCAGCCTCTTGGAGAGGGTTGGGAATTCACCCCTCCACTTT. Based on the CDR3 plus reference TRBV7-2 and TRBJ1-6, the full variable domain is GAGVSQSPSNKVTEKGKDVELRCDPISGHTALYWYRQSLGQGLEFLIYFQGNSAPDKSGLPSDRFSAERTGGSVSTLTIQRTQQEDSAVYLCASSLLERVGNSPLHFGNGTRLTVT.

The chain joins TRBV3-1 to TRBJ2-1, with 8 positions matching TRBD1. Germline CDR1 LGHDT, CDR2 YNNKEL (reference sequence). CDR3 length equals 19 residues. J gave up 2 bases and V 3 bases, and 15 bases lay outside the gene matches. CDR3 coding DNA: TGTGCCAGCAGCCAGACCGGGACAGGCCTAGTTTACACCTACAATGAGCAGTTCTTC. Amino acid sequence: CASSQTGTGLVYTYNEQFF.

The gene calls are TRBV7-2 and TRBJ2-7; TRBD2 agrees at 7 bases. V shed 2 bases, J shed 0 bases, and the junction held 4 bases outside the gene matches. There are 15 residues in the CDR3. The V gene's germline CDR1 is SGHTA and CDR2 FQGNSA. In DNA form, the CDR3 reads TGTGCCAGCAGCTTAATGCGGGACTACTCCTACGAGCAGTACTTC. Its translation is CASSLMRDYSYEQYF.

The genes are TRBV4-2 and TRBJ2-7, with a weak D call TRBD1 (5 bases). This CDR3 contains 12 residues. Germline V gene sequence: CDR1 LGHNA, CDR2 YNFKEQ. Trimming shortened V by 7 bases and J by 6 bases, and 13 bases separated the two germline ends. For the CDR3, the DNA is TGTGCCAGCATCCAGGAAGGGGTCGAGCAGTACTTC. This sequence encodes CASIQEGVEQYF.

The chain joins TRBV4-3 to TRBJ1-2; D is possibly TRBD1 (5 bases). V shed 3 bases and J shed 6 bases, with 8 bases lying between them. Germline CDR1 is LGHNA and CDR2 is YSLEER. The CDR3 contains 12 residues. Here the CDR3 DNA reads TGCGCCAGCAGCCACCTCAGGGATGGCTACACCTTC. This sequence encodes CASSHLRDGYTF.

The chain employs TRBV20-1 and TRBJ2-7; D is ambiguous. V shed 3 bases and J shed 5 bases, with 11 bases lying between them. The CDR3 has 12 residues. Germline assignment: CDR1 DFQATT and CDR2 SNEGSKA (reference sequence). The chain's CDR3 is CSASPLLHEQYF. CDR3 bases: TGCAGTGCTAGTCCCCTATTGCACGAGCAGTACTTC.

The chain's CDR3 is CASSPLGPDGELFF. The CDR3 DNA follows: TGTGCCAGCAGCCCTCTCGGGCCCGACGGGGAGCTGTTTTTT. The chain couples TRBV7-2 to TRBJ2-2; D call uncertain. Germline V gene sequence: CDR1 SGHTA, CDR2 FQGNSA. The germline V and J ends were trimmed by 5 bases and 7 bases, with 14 bases remaining between them. The length of the CDR3 is 14 residues.

The CDR3 DNA sequence: TGTGCCAGCAGTTTCTTGATTGGAGGCGGGACTAGCGGAACAGATACGCAGTATTTT. Translated, it gives CASSFLIGGGTSGTDTQYF. This sequence joins TRBV28 and TRBJ2-3; TRBD2 aligns across 11 bases. V dropped 3 bases and J dropped 3; count of bases not matched to a gene: 14. Germline V gene data show CDR1 as MDHEN and CDR2 as SYDVKM. The CDR3 runs to 19 residues.

The chain recombines TRBV10-3 with TRBJ2-7; D remains ambiguous. Trimming cost V 4 bases and J 4 bases, with 14 bases left between them. This CDR3 region has 14 residues. The germline gives CDR1 ENHRY, CDR2 SYGVKD. The CDR3 DNA reads TGTGCCATCAGTGCCCTCTCCACCCGTTACGAGCAGTACTTC. It yields the protein CAISALSTRYEQYF.

This clonotype appeared a few times. The rearrangement joins TRBV6-2 or TRBV6-3 to TRBJ2-1; D unclear. Trimming removed 7 bases at V and 10 bases at J, with 11 bases between. The length of the CDR3 is 11 residues. Per germline, CDR1 MNHEY and CDR2 SVGEGT. In DNA, the CDR3 is TGTGCCAGCAAGGGTTTTACCGAGCAGTTCTTC. Protein product: CASKGFTEQFF.

The count of this clonotype is one. This chain uses TRBV12-3 or TRBV12-4 with TRBJ2-5; D might be TRBD2 (6 bases). This CDR3 comprises 13 residues. Trimming cost V 6 bases and J 11 bases, with 19 bases left between them. CDR3 residues: CASRLTSRNEQYF. CDR3 sequence (DNA): TGTGCCAGCAGGCTGACTAGTAGGAATGAGCAGTACTTC.

The V call is TRBV29-1, the J call TRBJ2-5; 9 positions match TRBD1. The J call may be mistaken, given a closer DNA end match to TRBJ2-7. The CDR3 is 12 residues long. The V gene's germline CDR1 is SQVTM and CDR2 ANQGSEA. The CDR3: CSAQGQGLEQYF. The CDR3 DNA sequence: TGCAGCGCGCAGGGACAGGGACTCGAGCAGTACTTC.

The V and J genes are TRBV29-1 and TRBJ1-2, with TRBD1 matching over 10 bases. V was clipped by 6 bases and J by 7 bases; unmatched bases: 2. CDR1 is SQVTM and CDR2 is ANQGSEA in the germline V gene. The CDR3 is 11 amino acids. CDR3 bases: TGCAGCGTCTGGACAGGGGGTGGCTACACCTTC. Amino acid sequence: CSVWTGGGYTF.